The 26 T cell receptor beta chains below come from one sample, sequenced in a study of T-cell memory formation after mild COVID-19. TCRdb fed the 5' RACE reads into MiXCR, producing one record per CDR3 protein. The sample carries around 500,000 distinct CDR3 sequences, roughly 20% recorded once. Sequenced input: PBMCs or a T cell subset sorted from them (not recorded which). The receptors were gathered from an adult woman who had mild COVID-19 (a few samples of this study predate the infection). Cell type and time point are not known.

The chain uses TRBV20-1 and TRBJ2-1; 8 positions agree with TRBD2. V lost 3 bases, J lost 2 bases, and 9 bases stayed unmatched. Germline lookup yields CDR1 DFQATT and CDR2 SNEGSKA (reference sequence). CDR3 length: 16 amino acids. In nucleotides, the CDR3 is TGCAGTGCTAGCACCATCCAGGGACTAGCCTACAATGAGCAGTTCTTC. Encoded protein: CSASTIQGLAYNEQFF.

CDR3 residues: CASSVGGAGREQYF. DNA of the CDR3: TGTGCCAGCAGCGTAGGTGGTGCAGGGCGCGAGCAGTACTTC. V and J are TRBV9 and TRBJ2-7; D is possibly TRBD1 (5 bases). The CDR3 spans 14 residues. Germline V lookup: CDR1 SGDLS, CDR2 YYNGEE. V gave up 0 bases and J gave up 6 bases, with 13 bases separating them.

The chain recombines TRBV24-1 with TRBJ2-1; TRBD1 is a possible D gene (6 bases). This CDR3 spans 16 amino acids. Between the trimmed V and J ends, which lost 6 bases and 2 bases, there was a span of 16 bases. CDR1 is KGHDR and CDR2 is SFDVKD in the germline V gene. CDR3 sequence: CATSLTRGFTYNEQFF. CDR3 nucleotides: TGTGCCACCAGTCTTACCAGGGGCTTTACCTACAATGAGCAGTTCTTC.

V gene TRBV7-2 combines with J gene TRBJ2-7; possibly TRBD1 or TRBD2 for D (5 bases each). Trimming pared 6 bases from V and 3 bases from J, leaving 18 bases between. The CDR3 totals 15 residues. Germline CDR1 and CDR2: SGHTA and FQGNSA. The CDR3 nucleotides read TGTGCCAGCAGTCGAGAGAGGGGCAGGGACTACGAGCAGTACTTC. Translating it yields CASSRERGRDYEQYF.

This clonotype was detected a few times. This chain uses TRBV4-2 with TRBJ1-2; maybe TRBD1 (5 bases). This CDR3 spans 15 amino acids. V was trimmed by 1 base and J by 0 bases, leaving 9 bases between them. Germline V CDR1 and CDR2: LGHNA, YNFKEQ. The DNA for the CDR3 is TGTGCCAGCAGCCAAGCCGGGACCGCTAACTATGGCTACACCTTC. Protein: CASSQAGTANYGYTF.

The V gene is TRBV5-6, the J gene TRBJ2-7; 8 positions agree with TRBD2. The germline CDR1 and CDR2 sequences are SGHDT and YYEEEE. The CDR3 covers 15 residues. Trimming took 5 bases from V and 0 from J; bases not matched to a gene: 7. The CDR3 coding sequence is TGTGCCAGCAGGCGAACCGGGACTAGCTCCTACGAGCAGTACTTC. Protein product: CASRRTGTSSYEQYF. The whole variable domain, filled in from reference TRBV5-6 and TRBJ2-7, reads DAGVTQSPTHLIKTRGQQVTLRCSPKSGHDTVSWYQQALGQGPQFIFQYYEEEERQRGNFPDRFSGHQFPNYSSELNVNALLLGDSALYLCASRRTGTSSYEQYFGPGTRLTVT.

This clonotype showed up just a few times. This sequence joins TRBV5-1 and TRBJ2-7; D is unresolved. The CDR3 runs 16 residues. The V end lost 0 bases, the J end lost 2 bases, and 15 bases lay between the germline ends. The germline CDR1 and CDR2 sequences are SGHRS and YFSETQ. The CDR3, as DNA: TGCGCCAGCAGCTTGGCCCTTGGTCCAGGCGCCTACGAGCAGTACTTC. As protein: CASSLALGPGAYEQYF.

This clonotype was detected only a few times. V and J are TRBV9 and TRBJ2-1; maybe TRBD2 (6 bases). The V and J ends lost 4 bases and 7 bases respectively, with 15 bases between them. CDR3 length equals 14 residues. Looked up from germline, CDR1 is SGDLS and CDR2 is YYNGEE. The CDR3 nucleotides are TGTGCCAGCAGCCCGGGCGGGGTGTGGAATGAGCAGTTCTTC. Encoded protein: CASSPGGVWNEQFF.

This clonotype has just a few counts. The CDR3 here is CASSQGTTYNEQFF. The CDR3 DNA follows: TGTGCCAGCAGCCAAGGTACGACCTACAATGAGCAGTTCTTC. J is TRBJ2-1 and V is TRBV3-1; D uncertain. CDR3 length: 14 residues. The germline V gene has CDR1 LGHDT and CDR2 YNNKEL (reference sequence). The V and J ends lost 1 base and 2 bases respectively, with 6 bases between them.

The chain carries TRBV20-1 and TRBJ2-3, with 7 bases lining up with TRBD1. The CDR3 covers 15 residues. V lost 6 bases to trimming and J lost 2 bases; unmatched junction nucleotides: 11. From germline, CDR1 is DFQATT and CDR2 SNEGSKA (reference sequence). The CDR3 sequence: CSAENRQGLTDTQYF. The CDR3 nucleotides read TGCAGTGCCGAAAATCGACAGGGCCTCACAGATACGCAGTATTTT.

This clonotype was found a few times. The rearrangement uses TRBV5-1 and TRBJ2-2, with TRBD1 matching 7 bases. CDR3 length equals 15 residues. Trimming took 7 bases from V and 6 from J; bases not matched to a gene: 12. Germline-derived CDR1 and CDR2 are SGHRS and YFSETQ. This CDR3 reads CASCPLGQAAGELFF. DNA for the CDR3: TGCGCCAGCTGCCCCCTCGGACAGGCCGCCGGGGAGCTGTTTTTT. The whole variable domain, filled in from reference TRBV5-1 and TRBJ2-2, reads KAGVTQTPRYLIKTRGQQVTLSCSPISGHRSVSWYQQTPGQGLQFLFEYFSETQRNKGNFPGRFSGRQFSNSRSEMNVSTLELGDSALYLCASCPLGQAAGELFFGEGSRLTVL.

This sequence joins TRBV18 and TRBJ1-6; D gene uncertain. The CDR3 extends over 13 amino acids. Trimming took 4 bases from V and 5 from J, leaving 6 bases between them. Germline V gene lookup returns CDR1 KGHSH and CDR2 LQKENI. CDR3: CASSLKDNSPLHF. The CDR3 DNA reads TGTGCCAGCTCACTCAAGGATAATTCACCCCTCCACTTT.

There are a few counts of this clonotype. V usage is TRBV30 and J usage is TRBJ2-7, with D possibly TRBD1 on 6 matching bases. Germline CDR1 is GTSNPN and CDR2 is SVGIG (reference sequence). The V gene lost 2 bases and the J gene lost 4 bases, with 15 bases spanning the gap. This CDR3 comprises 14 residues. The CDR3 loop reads CAWSSAGEWYEQYF. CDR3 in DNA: TGTGCCTGGAGTTCGGCAGGGGAGTGGTACGAGCAGTACTTC.

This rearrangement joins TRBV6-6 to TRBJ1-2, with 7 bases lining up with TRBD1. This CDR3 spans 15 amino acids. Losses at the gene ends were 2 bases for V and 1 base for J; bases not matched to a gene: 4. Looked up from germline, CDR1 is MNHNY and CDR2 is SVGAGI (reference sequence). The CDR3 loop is CASSYRDSYNYGYTF. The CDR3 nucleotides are TGTGCCAGCAGTTACAGGGACAGCTATAACTATGGCTACACCTTC.

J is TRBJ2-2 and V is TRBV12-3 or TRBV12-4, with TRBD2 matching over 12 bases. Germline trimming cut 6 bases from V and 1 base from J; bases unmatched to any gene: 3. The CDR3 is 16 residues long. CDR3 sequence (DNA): TGTGCCAGCAGCCCACTAGCGGGGGGGAACACCGGGGAGCTGTTTTTT. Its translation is CASSPLAGGNTGELFF.

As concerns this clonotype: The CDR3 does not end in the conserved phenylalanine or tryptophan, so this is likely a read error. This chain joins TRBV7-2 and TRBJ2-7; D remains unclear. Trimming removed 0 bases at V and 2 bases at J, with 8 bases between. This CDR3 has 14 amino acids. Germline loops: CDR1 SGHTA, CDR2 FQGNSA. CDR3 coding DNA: TGTGCCAGCAGCTTAGCGGAGTATGCCTACGAGCAGTACTTA. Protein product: CASSLAEYAYEQYL.

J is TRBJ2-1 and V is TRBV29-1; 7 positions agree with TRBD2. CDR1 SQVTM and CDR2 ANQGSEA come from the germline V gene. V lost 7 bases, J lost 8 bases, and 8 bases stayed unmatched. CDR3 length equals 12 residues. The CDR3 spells CSAPRGVHEQFF. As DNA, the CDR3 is TGCAGCGCCCCACGGGGGGTTCATGAGCAGTTCTTC.

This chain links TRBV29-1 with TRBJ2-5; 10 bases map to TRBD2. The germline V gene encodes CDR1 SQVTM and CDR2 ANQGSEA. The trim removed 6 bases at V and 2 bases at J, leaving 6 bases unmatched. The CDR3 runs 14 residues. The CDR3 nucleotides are TGCAGCGTATCCTCTAGCGGGGGACAAGAGACCCAGTACTTC. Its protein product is CSVSSSGGQETQYF.

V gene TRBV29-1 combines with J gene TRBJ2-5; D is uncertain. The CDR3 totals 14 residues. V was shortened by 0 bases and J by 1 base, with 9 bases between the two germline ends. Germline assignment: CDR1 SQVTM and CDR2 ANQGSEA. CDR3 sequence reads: CSVEERRTQETQYF. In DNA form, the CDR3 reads TGCAGCGTTGAAGAACGGCGGACCCAAGAGACCCAGTACTTC.

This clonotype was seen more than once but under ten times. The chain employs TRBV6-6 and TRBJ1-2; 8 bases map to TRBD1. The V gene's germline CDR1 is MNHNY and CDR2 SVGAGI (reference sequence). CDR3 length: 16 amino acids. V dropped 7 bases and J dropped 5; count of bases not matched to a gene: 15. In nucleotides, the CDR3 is TGTGCCAGCATAGAGTTGACAGGGGTGAGATTTTATGGCTACACCTTC. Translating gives CASIELTGVRFYGYTF.

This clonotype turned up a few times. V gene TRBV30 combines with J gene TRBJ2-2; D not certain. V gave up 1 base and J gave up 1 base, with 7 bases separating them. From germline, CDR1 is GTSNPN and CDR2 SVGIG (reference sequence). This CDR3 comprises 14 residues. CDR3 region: CAWSGGGNTGELFF. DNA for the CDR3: TGTGCCTGGAGTGGAGGCGGGAACACCGGGGAGCTGTTTTTT.

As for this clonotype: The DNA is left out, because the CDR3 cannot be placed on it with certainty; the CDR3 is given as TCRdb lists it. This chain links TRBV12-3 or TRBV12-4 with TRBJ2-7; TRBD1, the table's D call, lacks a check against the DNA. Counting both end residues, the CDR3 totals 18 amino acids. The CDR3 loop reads CASSLVPVWGQGVDEQYF.

DNA for the CDR3: TGCGCCAGCAGGCTAGCGGGAGTGTATGAGCAGTTCTTC. Encoded protein: CASRLAGVYEQFF. The V and J genes are TRBV5-1 and TRBJ2-1; 10 bases are shared with TRBD2. Germline V gene data show CDR1 as SGHRS and CDR2 as YFSETQ. This CDR3 spans 13 amino acids. The junction had 4 bases not matched to a gene; V was cut back by 5 bases and J by 8 bases.

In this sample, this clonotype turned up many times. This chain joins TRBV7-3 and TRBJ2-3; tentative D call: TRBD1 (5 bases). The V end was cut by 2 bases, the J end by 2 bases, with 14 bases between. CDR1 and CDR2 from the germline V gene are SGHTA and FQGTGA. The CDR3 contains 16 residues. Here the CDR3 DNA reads TGTGCCAGCAGCTTAGGGGCCGAGAGGTCCACAGATACGCAGTATTTT. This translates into CASSLGAERSTDTQYF.

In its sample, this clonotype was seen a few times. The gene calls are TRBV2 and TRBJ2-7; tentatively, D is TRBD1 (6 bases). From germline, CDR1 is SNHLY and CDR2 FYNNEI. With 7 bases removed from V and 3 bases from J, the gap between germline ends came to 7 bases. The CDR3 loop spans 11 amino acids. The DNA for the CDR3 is TGTGCCAGCACAGGGGTCTACGAGCAGTACTTC. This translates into CASTGVYEQYF.

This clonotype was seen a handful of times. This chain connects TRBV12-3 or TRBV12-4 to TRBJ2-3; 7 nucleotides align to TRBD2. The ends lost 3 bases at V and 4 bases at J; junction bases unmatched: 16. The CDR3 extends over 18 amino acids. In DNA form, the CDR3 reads TGTGCCAGCAGTTTCGCTAGCGGAGGACTCTTAGCCCCAGATACGCAGTATTTT. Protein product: CASSFASGGLLAPDTQYF.